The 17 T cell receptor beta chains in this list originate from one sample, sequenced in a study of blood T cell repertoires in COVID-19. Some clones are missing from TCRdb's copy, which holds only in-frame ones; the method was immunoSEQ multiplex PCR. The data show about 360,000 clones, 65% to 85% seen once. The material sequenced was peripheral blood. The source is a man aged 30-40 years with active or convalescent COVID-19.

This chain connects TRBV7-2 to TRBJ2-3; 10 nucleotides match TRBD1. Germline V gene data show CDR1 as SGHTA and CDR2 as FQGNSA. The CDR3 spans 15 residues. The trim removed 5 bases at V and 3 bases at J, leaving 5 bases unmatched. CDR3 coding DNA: TGTGCCAGCAGCCCCGACAGGGGGCGGACAGATACGCAGTATTTT. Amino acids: CASSPDRGRTDTQYF.

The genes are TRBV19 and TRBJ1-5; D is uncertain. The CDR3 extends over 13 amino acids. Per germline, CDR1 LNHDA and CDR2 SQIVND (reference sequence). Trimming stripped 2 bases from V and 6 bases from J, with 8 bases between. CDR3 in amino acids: CASSISVRQPQHF. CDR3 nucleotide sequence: TGTGCCAGTAGTATATCAGTTCGTCAGCCCCAGCATTTT. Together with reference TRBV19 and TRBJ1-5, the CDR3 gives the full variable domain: DGGITQSPKYLFRKEGQNVTLSCEQNLNHDAMYWYRQDPGQGLRLIYYSQIVNDFQKGDIAEGYSVSREKKESFPLTVTSAQKNPTAFYLCASSISVRQPQHFGDGTRLSIL.

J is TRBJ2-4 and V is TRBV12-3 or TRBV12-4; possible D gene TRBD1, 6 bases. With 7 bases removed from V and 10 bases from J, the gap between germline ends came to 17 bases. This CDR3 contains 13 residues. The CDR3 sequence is CASTLGSQGIQYF. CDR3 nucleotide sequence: TGTGCCAGCACCTTAGGGTCCCAGGGGATTCAGTACTTC.

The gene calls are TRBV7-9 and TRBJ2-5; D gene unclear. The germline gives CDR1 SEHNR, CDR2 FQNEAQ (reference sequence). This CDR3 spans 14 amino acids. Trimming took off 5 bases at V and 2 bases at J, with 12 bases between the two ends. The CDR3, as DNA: TGTGCCAGCAGCCGTCCACAGAGACAAGAGACCCAGTACTTC. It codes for CASSRPQRQETQYF.

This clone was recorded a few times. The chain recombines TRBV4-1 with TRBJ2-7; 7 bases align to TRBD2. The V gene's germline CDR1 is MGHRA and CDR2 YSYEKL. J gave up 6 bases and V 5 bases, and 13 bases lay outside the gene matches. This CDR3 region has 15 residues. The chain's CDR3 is CASSSPGGLEGEQYF. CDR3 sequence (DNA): TGCGCCAGCAGCTCTCCCGGGGGGTTGGAGGGCGAGCAGTACTTC.

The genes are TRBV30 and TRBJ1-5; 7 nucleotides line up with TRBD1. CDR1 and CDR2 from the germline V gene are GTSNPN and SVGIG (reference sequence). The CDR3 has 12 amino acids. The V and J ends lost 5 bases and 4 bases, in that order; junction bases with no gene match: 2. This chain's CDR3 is CAWDRANQPQHF. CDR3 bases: TGTGCCTGGGACAGGGCGAATCAGCCCCAGCATTTT.

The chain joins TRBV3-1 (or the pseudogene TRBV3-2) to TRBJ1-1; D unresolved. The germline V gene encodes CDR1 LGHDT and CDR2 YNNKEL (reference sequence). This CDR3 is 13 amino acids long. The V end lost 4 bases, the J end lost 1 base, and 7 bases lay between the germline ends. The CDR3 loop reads CASSPNWNTEAFF. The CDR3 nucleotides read TGTGCCAGCAGCCCCAACTGGAACACTGAAGCTTTCTTT.

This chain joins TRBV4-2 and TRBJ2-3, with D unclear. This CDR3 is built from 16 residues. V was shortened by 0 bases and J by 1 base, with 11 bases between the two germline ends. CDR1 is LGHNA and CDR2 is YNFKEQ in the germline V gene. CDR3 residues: CASSQDLSIGTDTQYF. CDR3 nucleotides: TGTGCCAGCAGCCAAGATCTATCGATAGGCACAGATACGCAGTATTTT.

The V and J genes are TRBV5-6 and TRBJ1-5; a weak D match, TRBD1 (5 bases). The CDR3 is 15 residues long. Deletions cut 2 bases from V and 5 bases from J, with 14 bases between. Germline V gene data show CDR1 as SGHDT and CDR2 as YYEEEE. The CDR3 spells CASSLAGEGYQPQHF. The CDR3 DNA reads TGTGCCAGCAGCTTAGCCGGGGAGGGGTATCAGCCCCAGCATTTT. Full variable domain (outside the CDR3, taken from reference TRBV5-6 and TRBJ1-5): DAGVTQSPTHLIKTRGQQVTLRCSPKSGHDTVSWYQQALGQGPQFIFQYYEEEERQRGNFPDRFSGHQFPNYSSELNVNALLLGDSALYLCASSLAGEGYQPQHFGDGTRLSIL.

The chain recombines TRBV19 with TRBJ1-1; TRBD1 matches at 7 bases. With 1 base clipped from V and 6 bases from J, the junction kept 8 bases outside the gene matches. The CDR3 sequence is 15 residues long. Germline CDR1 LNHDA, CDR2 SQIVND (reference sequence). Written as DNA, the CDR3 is TGTGCCAGTAGTATAGGCGGCGGTCAGGGGGCTGAAGCTTTCTTT. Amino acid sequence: CASSIGGGQGAEAFF.

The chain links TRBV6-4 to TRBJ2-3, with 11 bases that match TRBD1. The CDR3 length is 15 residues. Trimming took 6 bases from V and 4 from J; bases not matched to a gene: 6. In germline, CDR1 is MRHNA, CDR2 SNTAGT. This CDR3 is CASSDGQGAPDTQYF. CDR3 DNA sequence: TGTGCCAGCAGCGATGGACAGGGGGCCCCAGATACGCAGTATTTT.

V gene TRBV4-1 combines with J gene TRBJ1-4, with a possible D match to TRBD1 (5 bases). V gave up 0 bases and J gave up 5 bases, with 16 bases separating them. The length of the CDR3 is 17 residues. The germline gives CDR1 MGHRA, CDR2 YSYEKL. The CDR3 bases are TGCGCCAGCAGCCAAGATCCGGTAGGGGTCAGGAATGAAAAACTGTTTTTT. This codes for CASSQDPVGVRNEKLFF.

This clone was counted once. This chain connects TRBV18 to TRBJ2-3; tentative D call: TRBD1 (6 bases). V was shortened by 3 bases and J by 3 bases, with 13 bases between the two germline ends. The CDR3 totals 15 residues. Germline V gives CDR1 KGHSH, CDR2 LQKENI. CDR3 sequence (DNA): TGTGCCAGCTCACCTTTGTCAGGGGAGACAGATACGCAGTATTTT. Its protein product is CASSPLSGETDTQYF.

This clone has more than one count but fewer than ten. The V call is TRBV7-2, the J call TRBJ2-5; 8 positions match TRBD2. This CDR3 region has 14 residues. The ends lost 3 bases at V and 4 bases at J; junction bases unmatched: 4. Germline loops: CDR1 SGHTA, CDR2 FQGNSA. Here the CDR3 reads CASSLRTSPETQYF. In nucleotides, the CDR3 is TGTGCCAGCAGCTTGAGGACTAGCCCAGAGACCCAGTACTTC.

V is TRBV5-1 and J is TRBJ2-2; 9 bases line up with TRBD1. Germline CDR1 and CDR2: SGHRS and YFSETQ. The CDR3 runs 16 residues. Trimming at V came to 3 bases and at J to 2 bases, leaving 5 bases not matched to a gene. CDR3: CASSSGTGSNTGELFF. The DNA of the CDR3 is TGCGCCAGCAGCTCCGGGACAGGGTCCAACACCGGGGAGCTGTTTTTT.

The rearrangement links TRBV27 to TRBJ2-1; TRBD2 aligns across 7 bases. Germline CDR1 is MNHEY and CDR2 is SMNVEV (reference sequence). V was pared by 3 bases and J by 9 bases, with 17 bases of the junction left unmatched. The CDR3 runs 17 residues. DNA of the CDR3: TGTGCCAGCAGTTTCTCTATGGGCCTAGCGGCAGTGGGTGAGCAGTTCTTC. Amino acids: CASSFSMGLAAVGEQFF.

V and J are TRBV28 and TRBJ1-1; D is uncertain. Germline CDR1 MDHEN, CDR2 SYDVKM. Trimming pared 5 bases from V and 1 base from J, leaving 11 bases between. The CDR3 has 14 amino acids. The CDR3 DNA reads TGTGCCAGCAGTGTGCCACGGAGGAACACTGAAGCTTTCTTT. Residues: CASSVPRRNTEAFF.